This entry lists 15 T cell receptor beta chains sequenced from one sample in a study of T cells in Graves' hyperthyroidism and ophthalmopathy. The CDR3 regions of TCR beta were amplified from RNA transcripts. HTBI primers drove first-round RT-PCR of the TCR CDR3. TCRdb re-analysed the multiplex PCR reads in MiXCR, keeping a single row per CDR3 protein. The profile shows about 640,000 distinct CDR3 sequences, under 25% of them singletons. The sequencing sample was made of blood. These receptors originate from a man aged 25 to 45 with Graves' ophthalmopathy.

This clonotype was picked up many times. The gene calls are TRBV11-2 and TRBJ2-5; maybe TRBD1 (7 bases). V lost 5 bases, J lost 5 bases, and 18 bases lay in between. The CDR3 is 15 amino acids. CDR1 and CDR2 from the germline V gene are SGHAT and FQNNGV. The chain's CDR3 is CASSLRQGGLETQYF. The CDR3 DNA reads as TGTGCCAGCAGCCTTCGACAGGGAGGCTTGGAGACCCAGTACTTC. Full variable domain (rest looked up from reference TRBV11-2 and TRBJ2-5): EAGVAQSPRYKIIEKRQSVAFWCNPISGHATLYWYQQILGQGPKLLIQFQNNGVVDDSQLPKDRFSAERLKGVDSTLKIQPAKLEDSAVYLCASSLRQGGLETQYFGPGTRLLVL.

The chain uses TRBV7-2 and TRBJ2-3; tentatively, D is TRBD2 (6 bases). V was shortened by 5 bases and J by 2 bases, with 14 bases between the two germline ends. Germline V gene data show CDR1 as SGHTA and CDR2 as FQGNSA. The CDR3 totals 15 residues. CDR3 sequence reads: CASSNSGLDTDTQYF. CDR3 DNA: TGTGCCAGCAGCAATTCGGGACTTGACACAGATACGCAGTATTTT.

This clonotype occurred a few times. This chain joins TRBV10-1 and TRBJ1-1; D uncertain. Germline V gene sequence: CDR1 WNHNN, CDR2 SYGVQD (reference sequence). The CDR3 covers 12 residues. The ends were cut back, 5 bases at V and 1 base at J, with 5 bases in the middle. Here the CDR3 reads CASSIQNTEAFF. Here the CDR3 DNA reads TGCGCCAGCAGTATACAGAACACTGAAGCTTTCTTT.

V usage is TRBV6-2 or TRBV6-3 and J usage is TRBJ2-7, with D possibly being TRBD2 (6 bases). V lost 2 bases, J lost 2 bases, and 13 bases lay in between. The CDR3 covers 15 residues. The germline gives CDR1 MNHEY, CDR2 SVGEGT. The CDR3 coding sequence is TGTGCCAGCAGTTACACCCTAGCGAGCCCCTACGAGCAGTACTTC. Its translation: CASSYTLASPYEQYF.

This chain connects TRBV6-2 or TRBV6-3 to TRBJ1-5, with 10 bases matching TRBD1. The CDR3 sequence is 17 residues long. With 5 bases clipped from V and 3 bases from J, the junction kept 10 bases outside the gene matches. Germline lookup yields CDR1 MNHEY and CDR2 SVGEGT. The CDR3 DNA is TGTGCCAGCAGTCCCGGGACAGGGGATAGTGACAATCAGCCCCAGCATTTT. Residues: CASSPGTGDSDNQPQHF.

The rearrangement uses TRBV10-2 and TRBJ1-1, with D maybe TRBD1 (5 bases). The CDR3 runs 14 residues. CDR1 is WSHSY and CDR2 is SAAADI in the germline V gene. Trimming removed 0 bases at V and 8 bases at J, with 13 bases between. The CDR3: CASSESGQGSEAFF. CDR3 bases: TGCGCCAGCAGTGAGTCAGGGCAGGGAAGCGAAGCTTTCTTT.

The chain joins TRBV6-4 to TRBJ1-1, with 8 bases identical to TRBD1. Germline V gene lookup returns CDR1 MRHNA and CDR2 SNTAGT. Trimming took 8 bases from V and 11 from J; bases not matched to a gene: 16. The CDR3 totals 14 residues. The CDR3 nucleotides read TGTGCCAGCCAGCCCCCGGGACAGGAAGAGGGGGCTTTCTTT. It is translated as CASQPPGQEEGAFF.

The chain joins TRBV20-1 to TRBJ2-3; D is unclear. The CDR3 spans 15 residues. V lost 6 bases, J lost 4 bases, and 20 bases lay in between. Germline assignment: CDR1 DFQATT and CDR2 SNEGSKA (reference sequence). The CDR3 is CSAPNAEARPDTQYF. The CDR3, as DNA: TGCAGTGCCCCGAACGCCGAAGCGCGGCCAGATACGCAGTATTTT.

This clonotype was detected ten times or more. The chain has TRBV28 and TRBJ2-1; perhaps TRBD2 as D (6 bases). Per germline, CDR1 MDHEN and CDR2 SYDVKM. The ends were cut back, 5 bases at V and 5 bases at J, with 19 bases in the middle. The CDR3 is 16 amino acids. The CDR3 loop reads CASSLEDGTLNNEQFF. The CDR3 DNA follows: TGTGCCAGCAGTCTAGAAGACGGGACTCTTAACAATGAGCAGTTCTTC.

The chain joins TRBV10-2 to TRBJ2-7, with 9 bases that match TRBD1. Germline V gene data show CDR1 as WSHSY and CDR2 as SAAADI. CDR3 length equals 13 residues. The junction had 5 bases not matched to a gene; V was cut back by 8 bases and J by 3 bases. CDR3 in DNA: TGCGCCAGCGGTGGGACAGGGAGCTACGAGCAGTACTTC. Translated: CASGGTGSYEQYF.

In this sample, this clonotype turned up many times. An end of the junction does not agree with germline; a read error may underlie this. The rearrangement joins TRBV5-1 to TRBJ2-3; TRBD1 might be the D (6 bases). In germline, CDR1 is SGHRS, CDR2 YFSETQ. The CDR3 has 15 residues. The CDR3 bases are TGTGCCAGCTCCTCCGGCACAGGGTCCACAGATACGCAGTATTTT. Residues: CASSSGTGSTDTQYF.

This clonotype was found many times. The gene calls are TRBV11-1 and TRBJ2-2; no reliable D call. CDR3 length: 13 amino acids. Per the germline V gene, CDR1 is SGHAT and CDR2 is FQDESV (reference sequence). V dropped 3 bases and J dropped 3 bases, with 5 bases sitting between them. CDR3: CASSFRHTGELFF. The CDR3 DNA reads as TGTGCCAGCAGCTTCCGACACACCGGGGAGCTGTTTTTT.

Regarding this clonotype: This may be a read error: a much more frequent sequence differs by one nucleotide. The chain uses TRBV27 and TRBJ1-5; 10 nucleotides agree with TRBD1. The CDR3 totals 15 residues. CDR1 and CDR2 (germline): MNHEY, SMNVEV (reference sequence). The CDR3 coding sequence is TGTACCAGCAGGAGCCGGGACAGGGGATCGCAGCCCCAGCATTTT. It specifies CTSRSRDRGSQPQHF.

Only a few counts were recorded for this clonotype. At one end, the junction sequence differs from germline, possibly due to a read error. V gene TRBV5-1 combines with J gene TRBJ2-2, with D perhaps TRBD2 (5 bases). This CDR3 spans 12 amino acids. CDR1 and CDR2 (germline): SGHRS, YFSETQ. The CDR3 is CASSFSDGELFF. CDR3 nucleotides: TGTGCCAGCAGCTTTAGCGACGGGGAGCTGTTTTTT.

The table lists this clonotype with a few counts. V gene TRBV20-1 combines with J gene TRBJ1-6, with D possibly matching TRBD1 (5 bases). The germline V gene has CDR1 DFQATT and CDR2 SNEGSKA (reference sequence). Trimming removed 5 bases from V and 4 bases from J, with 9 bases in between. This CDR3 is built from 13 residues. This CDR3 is CSALDRYNSPLHF. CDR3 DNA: TGCAGTGCTCTCGACAGATATAATTCACCCCTCCACTTT.